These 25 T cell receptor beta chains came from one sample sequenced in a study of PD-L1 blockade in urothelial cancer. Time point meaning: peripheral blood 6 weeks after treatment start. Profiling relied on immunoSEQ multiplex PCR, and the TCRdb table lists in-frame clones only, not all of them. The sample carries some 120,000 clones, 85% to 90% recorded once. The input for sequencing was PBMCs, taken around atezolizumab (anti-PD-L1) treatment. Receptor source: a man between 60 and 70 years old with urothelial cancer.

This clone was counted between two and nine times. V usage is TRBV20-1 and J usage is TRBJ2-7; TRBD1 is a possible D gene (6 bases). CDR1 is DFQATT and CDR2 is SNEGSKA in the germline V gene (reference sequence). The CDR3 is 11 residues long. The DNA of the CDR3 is TGCAGCGTTTTAGGGGGTTCCGAGCAGTACTTC. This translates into CSVLGGSEQYF.

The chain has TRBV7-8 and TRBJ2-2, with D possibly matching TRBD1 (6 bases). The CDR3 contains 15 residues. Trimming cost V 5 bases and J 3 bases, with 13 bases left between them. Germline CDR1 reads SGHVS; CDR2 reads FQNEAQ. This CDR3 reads CASSLLQGDTGELFF. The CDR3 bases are TGTGCCAGCAGCCTACTACAGGGTGACACCGGGGAGCTGTTTTTT.

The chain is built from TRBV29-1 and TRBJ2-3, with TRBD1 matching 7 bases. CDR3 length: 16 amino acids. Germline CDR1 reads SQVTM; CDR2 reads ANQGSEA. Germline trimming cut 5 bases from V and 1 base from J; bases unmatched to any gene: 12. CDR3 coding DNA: TGCAGCGTTTCTTTCCAGGGGGTGGGGGGCACAGATACGCAGTATTTT. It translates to CSVSFQGVGGTDTQYF.

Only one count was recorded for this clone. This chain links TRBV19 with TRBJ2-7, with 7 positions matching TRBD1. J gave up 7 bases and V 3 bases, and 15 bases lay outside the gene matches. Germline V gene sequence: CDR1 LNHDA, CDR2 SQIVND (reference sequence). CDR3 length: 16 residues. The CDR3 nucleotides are TGTGCCAGTAGTATCAAAACCTCCGGACCGACAGGGGAGCAGTACTTC. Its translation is CASSIKTSGPTGEQYF.

The CDR3 DNA reads TGTGCCTGGAGTAGCCCAGGGCTCGTTAACGAGCAGTACTTC. Protein product: CAWSSPGLVNEQYF. The J gene is TRBJ2-7, the V gene TRBV30; possibly TRBD1 for D (5 bases). CDR3 length: 14 amino acids. V was clipped by 2 bases and J by 5 bases, with 16 bases between them. The germline V gene encodes CDR1 GTSNPN and CDR2 SVGIG (reference sequence).

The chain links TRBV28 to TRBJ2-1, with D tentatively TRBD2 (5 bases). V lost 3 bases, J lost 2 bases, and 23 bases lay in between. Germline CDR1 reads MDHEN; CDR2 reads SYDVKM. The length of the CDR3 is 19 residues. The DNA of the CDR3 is TGTGCCAGCAGTTTTGCCCGCATTAGGAGGACCTCCACCTACAATGAGCAGTTCTTC. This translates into CASSFARIRRTSTYNEQFF.

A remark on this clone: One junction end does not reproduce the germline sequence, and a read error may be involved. The CDR3 DNA follows: TGTGCCAGCAGCCAAGAAGGGAGCAGAGATACGCAGTATTTT. Protein sequence: CASSQEGSRDTQYF. The rearrangement links TRBV4-2 to TRBJ2-3; the D gene is possibly TRBD2 (5 bases). The CDR3 loop spans 14 amino acids. From germline, CDR1 is LGHNA and CDR2 YNFKEQ.

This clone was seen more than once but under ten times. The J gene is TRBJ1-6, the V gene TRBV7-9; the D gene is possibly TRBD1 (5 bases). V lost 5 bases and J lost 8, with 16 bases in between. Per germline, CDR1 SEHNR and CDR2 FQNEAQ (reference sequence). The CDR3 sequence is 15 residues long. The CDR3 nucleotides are TGTGCCAGCAGCCCGCCCCGGGGGATCCATTCACCCCTCCACTTT. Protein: CASSPPRGIHSPLHF.

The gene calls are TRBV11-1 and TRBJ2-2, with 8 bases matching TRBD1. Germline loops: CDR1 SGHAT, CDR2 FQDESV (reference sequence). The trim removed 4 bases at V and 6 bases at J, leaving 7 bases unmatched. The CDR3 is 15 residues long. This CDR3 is CASSSLGQGAGELFF. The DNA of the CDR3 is TGTGCCAGCAGCTCACTAGGACAGGGCGCCGGGGAGCTGTTTTTT. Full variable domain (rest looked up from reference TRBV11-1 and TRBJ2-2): EAEVAQSPRYKITEKSQAVAFWCDPISGHATLYWYRQILGQGPELLVQFQDESVVDDSQLPKDRFSAERLKGVDSTLKIQPAELGDSAMYLCASSSLGQGAGELFFGEGSRLTVL.

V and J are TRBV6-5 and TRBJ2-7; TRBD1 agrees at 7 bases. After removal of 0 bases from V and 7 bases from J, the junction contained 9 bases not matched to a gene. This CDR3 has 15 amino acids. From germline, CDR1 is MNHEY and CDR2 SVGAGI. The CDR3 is CASSYSGPGGGEQYF. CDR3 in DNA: TGTGCCAGCAGTTACTCCGGGCCAGGGGGTGGTGAGCAGTACTTC.

CDR3 DNA sequence: TGTGCCAGCAGCTTGGAGCCCGTTGACACTGAAGCTTTCTTT. Translation gives CASSLEPVDTEAFF. This chain uses TRBV5-6 with TRBJ1-1, with no clear D. V gave up 0 bases and J gave up 3 bases, with 9 bases separating them. This CDR3 contains 14 residues. Germline CDR1 SGHDT, CDR2 YYEEEE.

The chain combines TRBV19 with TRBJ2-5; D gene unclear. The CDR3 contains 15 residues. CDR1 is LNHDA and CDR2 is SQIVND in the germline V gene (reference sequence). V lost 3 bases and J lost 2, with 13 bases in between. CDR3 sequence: CASSIGQAEQETQYF. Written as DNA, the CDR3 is TGTGCCAGTAGTATCGGTCAGGCTGAACAAGAGACCCAGTACTTC. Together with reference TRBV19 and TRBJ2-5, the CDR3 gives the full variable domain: DGGITQSPKYLFRKEGQNVTLSCEQNLNHDAMYWYRQDPGQGLRLIYYSQIVNDFQKGDIAEGYSVSREKKESFPLTVTSAQKNPTAFYLCASSIGQAEQETQYFGPGTRLLVL.

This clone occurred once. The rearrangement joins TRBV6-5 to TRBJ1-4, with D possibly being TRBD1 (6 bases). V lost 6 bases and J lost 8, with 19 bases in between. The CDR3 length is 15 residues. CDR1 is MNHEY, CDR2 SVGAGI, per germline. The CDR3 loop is CASSRTTGLSEKLFF. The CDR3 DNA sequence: TGTGCCAGCAGCAGGACCACAGGGCTCAGCGAAAAACTGTTTTTT.

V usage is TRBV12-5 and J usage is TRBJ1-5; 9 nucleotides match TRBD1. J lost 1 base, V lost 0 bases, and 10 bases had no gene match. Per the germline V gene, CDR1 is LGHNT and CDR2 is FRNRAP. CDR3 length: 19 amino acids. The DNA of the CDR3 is TGTGCTAGTGGTTTGGTATGGGGACAGGGCAATCTAAGCAATCAGCCCCAGCATTTT. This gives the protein CASGLVWGQGNLSNQPQHF.

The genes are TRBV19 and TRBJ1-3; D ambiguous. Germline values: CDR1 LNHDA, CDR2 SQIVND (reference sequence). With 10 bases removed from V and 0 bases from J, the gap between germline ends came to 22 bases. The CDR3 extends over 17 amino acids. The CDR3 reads CATQVAAVGDSGNTIYF. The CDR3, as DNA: TGTGCCACTCAGGTGGCGGCAGTGGGAGACTCTGGAAACACCATATATTTT.

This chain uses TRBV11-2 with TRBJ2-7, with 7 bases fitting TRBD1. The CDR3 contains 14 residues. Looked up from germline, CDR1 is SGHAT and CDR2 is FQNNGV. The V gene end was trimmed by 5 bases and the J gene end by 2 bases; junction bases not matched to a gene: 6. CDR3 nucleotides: TGTGCCAGCAGCCCTCCGGGACAGACCTACGAGCAGTACTTC. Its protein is CASSPPGQTYEQYF. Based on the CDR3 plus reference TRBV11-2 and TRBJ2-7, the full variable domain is EAGVAQSPRYKIIEKRQSVAFWCNPISGHATLYWYQQILGQGPKLLIQFQNNGVVDDSQLPKDRFSAERLKGVDSTLKIQPAKLEDSAVYLCASSPPGQTYEQYFGPGTRLTVT.

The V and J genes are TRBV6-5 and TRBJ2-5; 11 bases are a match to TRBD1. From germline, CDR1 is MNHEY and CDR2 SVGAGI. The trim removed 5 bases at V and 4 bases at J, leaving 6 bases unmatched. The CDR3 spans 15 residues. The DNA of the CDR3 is TGTGCCAGCAGTCGGGGGACAGGGGGTACAGAGACCCAGTACTTC. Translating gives CASSRGTGGTETQYF.

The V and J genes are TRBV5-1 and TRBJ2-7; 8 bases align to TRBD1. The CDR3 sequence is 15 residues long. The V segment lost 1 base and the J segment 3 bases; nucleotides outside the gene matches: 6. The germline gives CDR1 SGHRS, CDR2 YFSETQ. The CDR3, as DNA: TGCGCCAGCAGCTTGTTAGGGACAGGAATCTACGAGCAGTACTTC. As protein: CASSLLGTGIYEQYF.

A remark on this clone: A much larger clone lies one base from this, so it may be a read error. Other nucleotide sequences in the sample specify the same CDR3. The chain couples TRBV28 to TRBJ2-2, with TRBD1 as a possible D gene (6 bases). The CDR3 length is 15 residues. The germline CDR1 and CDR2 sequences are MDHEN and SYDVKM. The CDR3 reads CASSFRGRGRGELFF. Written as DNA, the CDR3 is TGTGCCAGTAGTTTCAGGGGTAGAGGGCGCGGGGAGCTGTTTTTT.

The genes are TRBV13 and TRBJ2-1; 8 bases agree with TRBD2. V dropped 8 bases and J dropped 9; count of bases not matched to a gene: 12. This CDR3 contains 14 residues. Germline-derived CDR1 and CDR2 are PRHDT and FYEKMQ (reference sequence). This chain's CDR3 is CASGGQTGGSEQFF. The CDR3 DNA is TGTGCCAGCGGGGGACAAACGGGAGGGAGTGAGCAGTTCTTC.

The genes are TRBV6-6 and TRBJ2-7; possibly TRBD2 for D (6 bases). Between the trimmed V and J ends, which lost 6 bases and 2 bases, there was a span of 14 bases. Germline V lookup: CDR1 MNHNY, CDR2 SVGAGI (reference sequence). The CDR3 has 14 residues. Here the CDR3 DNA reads TGTGCCAGCAGGGACCCGGGCGGGGCCTACGAGCAGTACTTC. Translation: CASRDPGGAYEQYF.

CDR3 region: CASSFRGAAIGTDTQYF. The CDR3 DNA sequence: TGTGCCAGCAGTTTTCGGGGGGCAGCAATCGGGACAGATACGCAGTATTTT. The genes are TRBV27 and TRBJ2-3, with D perhaps TRBD2 (7 bases). Between the trimmed V and J ends, which lost 3 bases and 3 bases, there was a span of 19 bases. CDR3 length: 17 residues. The germline V gene encodes CDR1 MNHEY and CDR2 SMNVEV (reference sequence).

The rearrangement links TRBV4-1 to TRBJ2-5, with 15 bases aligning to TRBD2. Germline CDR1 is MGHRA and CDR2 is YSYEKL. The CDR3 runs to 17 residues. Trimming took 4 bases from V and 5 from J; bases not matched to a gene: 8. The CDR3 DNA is TGCGCCAGCAGCCGAGGACTAGCGGGAGGGCCGGGGGAGACCCAGTACTTC. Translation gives CASSRGLAGGPGETQYF.

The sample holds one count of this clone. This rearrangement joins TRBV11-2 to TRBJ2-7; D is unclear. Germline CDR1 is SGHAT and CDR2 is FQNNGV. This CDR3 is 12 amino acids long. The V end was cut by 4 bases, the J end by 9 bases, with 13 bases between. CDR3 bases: TGTGCCAGCAGCTCCTCCAATGAGCGGCAGTACTTC. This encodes CASSSSNERQYF.

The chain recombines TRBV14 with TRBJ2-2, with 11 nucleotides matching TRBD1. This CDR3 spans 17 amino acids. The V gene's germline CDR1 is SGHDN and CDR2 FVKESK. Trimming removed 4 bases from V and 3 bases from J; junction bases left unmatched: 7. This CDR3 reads CASSPPGQGAYTGELFF. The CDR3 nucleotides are TGTGCCAGCAGCCCTCCCGGACAGGGGGCGTACACCGGGGAGCTGTTTTTT.